The 10 T cell receptor beta chains below were found in one sample sequenced in a study of neoadjuvant anti-PD-1 for oral cavity cancer. Data came from immunoSEQ multiplex PCR; TCRdb stores just in-frame clones and leaves some out. The repertoire holds around 8,000 clones, with 62% as singletons. Noted time point: after neoadjuvant nivolumab, at surgical resection. The sequencing used PBMCs, collected after nivolumab (anti-PD-1) treatment. Receptors were obtained from a person aged 35 to 85 with oral cavity squamous cell carcinoma.

This sequence joins TRBV10-3 and TRBJ1-1, with TRBD1 matching over 7 bases. Per germline, CDR1 ENHRY and CDR2 SYGVKD. CDR3 length: 19 residues. Trimming cost V 3 bases and J 5 bases; bases outside gene matches: 21. The CDR3 region is CAISDSPPGQRRMRTEAFF. The CDR3 bases are TGTGCCATCAGTGACTCCCCTCCGGGACAGCGGCGAATGCGGACTGAAGCTTTCTTT.

The chain joins TRBV5-6 to TRBJ2-3, with 8 bases fitting TRBD1. The V gene's germline CDR1 is SGHDT and CDR2 YYEEEE. V trimming: 4 bases; J trimming: 4 bases; junction bases outside the gene matches: 8. This CDR3 contains 15 residues. CDR3 sequence reads: CASSPPAGGPDTQYF. In DNA form, the CDR3 reads TGTGCCAGCAGCCCCCCGGCAGGGGGCCCAGATACGCAGTATTTT. The full variable domain, rest sourced from reference TRBV5-6 and TRBJ2-3, is DAGVTQSPTHLIKTRGQQVTLRCSPKSGHDTVSWYQQALGQGPQFIFQYYEEEERQRGNFPDRFSGHQFPNYSSELNVNALLLGDSALYLCASSPPAGGPDTQYFGPGTRLTVL.

This clone has just a few counts. The chain carries TRBV7-9 and TRBJ1-6; D is uncertain. V was clipped by 6 bases and J by 0 bases, with 9 bases between them. CDR3 length: 15 residues. CDR1 SEHNR and CDR2 FQNEAQ come from the germline V gene (reference sequence). The CDR3 spells CASRGRSSYNSPLHF. CDR3 coding DNA: TGTGCCAGCAGGGGCAGGAGCTCCTATAATTCACCCCTCCACTTT.

This chain links TRBV19 with TRBJ1-5; 7 bases are a match to TRBD1. Trimming took 9 bases from V and 3 from J; bases not matched to a gene: 5. The CDR3 extends over 13 amino acids. CDR1 is LNHDA, CDR2 SQIVND, per germline (reference sequence). CDR3 nucleotide sequence: TGTGCCAGCTTAGACAGGGTCAATCAGCCCCAGCATTTT. This gives the protein CASLDRVNQPQHF.

This clone is a singleton in its sample. CDR3 protein: CASSPRSTGGTEAFF. As DNA, the CDR3 is TGTGCCAGCTCACCACGCTCGACAGGGGGCACTGAAGCTTTCTTT. V gene TRBV18 combines with J gene TRBJ1-1, with 9 bases fitting TRBD1. The CDR3 is 15 residues long. Per germline, CDR1 KGHSH and CDR2 LQKENI. V shed 1 base, J shed 4 bases, and the junction held 4 bases outside the gene matches.

The rearrangement uses TRBV18 and TRBJ2-5; TRBD1 or TRBD2 may be the D gene (6 bases each). Looked up from germline, CDR1 is KGHSH and CDR2 is LQKENI. The CDR3 has 13 amino acids. V lost 6 bases, J lost 5 bases, and 13 bases lay in between. CDR3 residues: CASSRAGGETQYF. The CDR3 DNA follows: TGTGCCAGCTCTCGGGCCGGGGGCGAGACCCAGTACTTC.

V gene TRBV5-8 combines with J gene TRBJ1-2; D not certain. This CDR3 is built from 12 residues. The V end was cut by 4 bases, the J end by 7 bases, with 11 bases between. The germline V gene encodes CDR1 SGHTS and CDR2 YDEGEE. The CDR3: CASSKDIVGYTF. CDR3 in DNA: TGTGCCAGCAGCAAAGACATAGTTGGCTACACCTTC. Combining the CDR3 with reference TRBV5-8 and TRBJ1-2 gives the whole variable domain EAGVTQSPTHLIKTRGQQATLRCSPISGHTSVYWYQQALGLGLQFLLWYDEGEERNRGNFPPRFSGRQFPNYSSELNVNALELEDSALYLCASSKDIVGYTFGSGTRLTVV.

In this sample, this clone turned up once. This chain connects TRBV5-1 to TRBJ1-4; D remains ambiguous. Trimming took off 4 bases at V and 1 base at J, with 8 bases between the two ends. The CDR3 extends over 14 amino acids. Germline V gene sequence: CDR1 SGHRS, CDR2 YFSETQ. The CDR3 loop reads CASSPGGTNEKLFF. The CDR3 nucleotides are TGCGCCAGCAGCCCTGGAGGAACTAATGAAAAACTGTTTTTT.

This clone occurred a few times. This chain uses TRBV9 with TRBJ2-1; unclear D gene. This CDR3 is built from 14 residues. Germline loops: CDR1 SGDLS, CDR2 YYNGEE. The V end lost 1 base, the J end lost 9 bases, and 14 bases lay between the germline ends. The CDR3 region has the DNA TGTGCCAGCAGCGTATCTGTTGCTATCAGTGAGCAGTTCTTC. It specifies CASSVSVAISEQFF.

This clone was counted only a few times. J is TRBJ2-3 and V is TRBV18, with D perhaps TRBD1 or TRBD2 (5 bases each). CDR1 is KGHSH and CDR2 is LQKENI in the germline V gene. The CDR3 is made up of 12 amino acids. V was pared by 6 bases and J by 2 bases, with 6 bases between. CDR3: CASSGVTDTQYF. In nucleotides, the CDR3 is TGTGCCAGCTCGGGGGTCACAGATACGCAGTATTTT.